Listed below are T cell receptor beta chains from one sample, sequenced in a study of T-cell reconstitution after alpha-beta-depleted transplantation in children. TCRdb re-analysed the PCR reads in MiXCR, keeping a single row per CDR3 protein. Here the sample spans approximately 220,000 distinct CDR3 sequences, approximately 15% being singletons. The sample in question was PBMCs, mostly from graft donor cells, obtained 360 days after TCRalphabeta/CD19-depleted stem cell transplant. The receptors come from a male patient aged 2 to 10 who had a stem cell transplant for acute lymphoblastic leukemia, so the T cells may come from the graft donor. CDR3s include the opening cysteine and the closing phenylalanine or tryptophan. The order of the fields is V gene, J gene, CDR3 protein.

>TRBV4-2|TRBJ1-1
CASSQEVMGGVRGNTEAFF
>TRBV12-3/TRBV12-4|TRBJ2-6
CASSFHAGRAGANVLTF
>TRBV7-2|TRBJ1-1
CASSGTAMNTEAFF
>TRBV1|TRBJ2-7
CTSSQGRESCEQYF
>TRBV2|TRBJ2-1
CASRDSPNSYNEQFF
>TRBV20-1|TRBJ2-1
CSATPSGAYNEQFF
>TRBV5-5|TRBJ2-7
CASSPQTGTAYEQYF
>TRBV15|TRBJ2-1
CATSSPPLNNEQFF
>TRBV6-2/TRBV6-3|TRBJ2-1
CASSFVRRTSGPREQFF
>TRBV24-1|TRBJ2-7
CGTSDASGTGDYEQYF
>TRBV7-7|TRBJ2-1
CASSLDRGDEQFF
>TRBV6-5|TRBJ2-4
CASSYSGLGYIQYF
>TRBV12-3/TRBV12-4|TRBJ2-1
CASSLGDRAYNEQFF
>TRBV12-3/TRBV12-4|TRBJ2-1
CASRPGQNLYNEQFF
>TRBV19|TRBJ2-7
CASSIYSPGPYEQYF
>TRBV7-8|TRBJ2-7
CASSLVTSGPLEQYF
>TRBV6-1|TRBJ2-1
CASRRDGLPHEQFF
>TRBV30|TRBJ2-7
CAWSGTGGMKRQYF
>TRBV12-3/TRBV12-4|TRBJ2-5
CASSSQGHETQYF
>TRBV11-2|TRBJ2-2
CASSLIAGTGFTGELFF
>TRBV5-4|TRBJ1-2
CASSQGQTNYGYTF
>TRBV12-3/TRBV12-4|TRBJ2-3
CASSVGGPPDTQYF
>TRBV24-1|TRBJ2-1
CATSEPGQGGDEQFF
>TRBV7-2|TRBJ2-1
CASSLGGFPNYNEQFF
>TRBV18|TRBJ1-3
CASSPPVPSGNTIYF
>TRBV6-5|TRBJ2-7
CASSLAGRTRVEQYF
>TRBV20-1|TRBJ2-3
CSARGLAGPDTQYF
>TRBV6-1|TRBJ2-3
CASSEDGVSDTQYF
>TRBV5-1|TRBJ2-7
CASSFTGTYEQYF
>TRBV4-1|TRBJ2-2
CASSQDQGYTGELFF
>TRBV29-1|TRBJ2-1
CSVASTRFYNEQFF
>TRBV7-9|TRBJ1-2
CASSLGGTAIYGYTF
>TRBV5-1|TRBJ2-2
CASSLDRGQLFF
>TRBV20-1|TRBJ2-1
CSALGQGLASGPPYEQFF
>TRBV5-1|TRBJ2-1
CASSPRAFGFNEQFF
>TRBV5-1|TRBJ1-1
CASSLAGGVNTEAFF
>TRBV11-2|TRBJ2-1
CASSRIPGRNEQFF
>TRBV18|TRBJ1-3
CASSPPSTRAGTIYF
>TRBV5-1|TRBJ2-1
CASSSGTGVPYYNEQFF
>TRBV27|TRBJ2-1
CASSFISVGASYNEQFF
>TRBV30|TRBJ1-1
CAWSVYMVGVTEAFF
>TRBV27|TRBJ2-7
CASGPGWGAYEQYF
>TRBV28|TRBJ2-1
CASSSAGSGYNEQFF
>TRBV20-1|TRBJ1-1
CGMLGGVTEAFF
>TRBV29-1|TRBJ1-1
CSVGTGNTEAFF
>TRBV18|TRBJ2-3
CASSPDRGLASVDTQYF
>TRBV30|TRBJ1-1
CAWSNRNTEAFF
>TRBV12-3/TRBV12-4|TRBJ1-6
CASSIPGPLHF
>TRBV4-1|TRBJ2-2
CASSQDRFGSNTGELFF
>TRBV14|TRBJ1-3
CASSQAHRVYLTSSGNTIYF
>TRBV30|TRBJ2-1
CAWSPTGIYNEQFF
>TRBV11-2|TRBJ2-7
CASSLGRRDSVGEQYF
>TRBV20-1|TRBJ1-5
CSARRQGAGSQPQHF
>TRBV7-9|TRBJ1-1
CASSFSAGNDTEAFF
>TRBV12-3/TRBV12-4|TRBJ2-7
CASSLGLGGYEQYF